The table lists the clone carrying this T cell receptor (beta chain) with a few counts. The antigen remains unidentified. This specimen belongs to a study of vaccination effects on CD4 cells after COVID-19. Study context: The two convalescent patients provided samples 16 days and one week before vaccination.

V was pared by 3 bases and J by 6 bases, with 7 bases of the junction left unmatched. Germline CDR1 reads SEHNR; CDR2 reads FQNEAQ (reference sequence). The CDR3 contains 15 residues. Clones were sequenced by immunoSEQ multiplex PCR, and TCRdb holds only the in-frame ones, with some missing. The sample consists of around 30,000 clones, approximately 80% of them appearing once. Under the ViraFEST assay, PBMC were stimulated with viral peptide pools so that antigen-specific CD4+ T cells expanded. Sequencing was performed afterwards. With more than nine days of culture completed, CD4+ T cells were isolated. Convalescent patients had PCR-confirmed SARS-CoV-2 infection between March and December 2020. Each well held 1.5 million to 2 million PBMC cultured with around 10 ug/ml peptides and roughly 10 IU/ml IL-2.

This sequence was found in a human donor who had a prior SARS-CoV-2 infection. The chain employs TRBV7-9 and TRBJ2-2, with 7 bases identical to TRBD1. This sample comprised CD4+ T cells from PBMCs cultured with HCoV-NL63 spike peptides, obtained before COVID-19 vaccination. The chain's CDR3 is CASSLTGKVSGELFF. The CDR3 bases are TGTGCCAGCAGCTTGACAGGGAAGGTCTCCGGGGAGCTGTTTTTT.